This T cell receptor (beta chain) was obtained from a study of a mutant IDH1 vaccine in newly diagnosed glioma. Findings and caveats of the study: Induction of immune responses by the vaccine occurred in approximately 93% of patients.

Time point: week 5, during vaccination. The vaccine gave 300 ug of a 20-mer mutant IDH1 peptide subcutaneously per dose. Profiling relied on immunoSEQ multiplex PCR, and the TCRdb table lists in-frame clones only, not all of them. The sample carries about 28,000 clones, about 85% recorded once. Concerning this clone itself: Its matching antigen is unknown.

The V gene lost 5 bases and the J gene lost 3 bases, with 8 bases spanning the gap. From germline, CDR1 is SGHRS and CDR2 YFSETQ. The CDR3 extends over 12 amino acids. Sequencing used peripheral blood mononuclear cells (PBMCs), obtained from a glioma patient whose treatment included an IDH1 peptide vaccine. The V gene is TRBV5-1, the J gene TRBJ1-2, with D hard to call. This TCR derives from a woman aged 40 to 50 with glioma. Some clones in this sample may be carry-over from other donors' samples. The CDR3 is CASRKEDYGYTF. The CDR3 bases are TGCGCCAGCAGGAAGGAAGACTATGGCTACACCTTC. Based on the CDR3 plus reference TRBV5-1 and TRBJ1-2, the full variable domain is KAGVTQTPRYLIKTRGQQVTLSCSPISGHRSVSWYQQTPGQGLQFLFEYFSETQRNKGNFPGRFSGRQFSNSRSEMNVSTLELGDSALYLCASRKEDYGYTFGSGTRLTVV.